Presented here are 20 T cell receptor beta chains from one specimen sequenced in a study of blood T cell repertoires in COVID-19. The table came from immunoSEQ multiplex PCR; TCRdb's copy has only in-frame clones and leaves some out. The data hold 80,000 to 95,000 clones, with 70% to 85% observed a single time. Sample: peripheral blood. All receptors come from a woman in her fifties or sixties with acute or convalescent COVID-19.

The CDR3 reads CAWSEGRGEAFF. The DNA for the CDR3 is TGTGCCTGGAGTGAGGGAAGGGGTGAAGCTTTCTTT. The V call is TRBV30, the J call TRBJ1-1; perhaps TRBD1 as D (5 bases). This CDR3 is 12 amino acids long. Between the trimmed V and J ends, which lost 1 base and 7 bases, there was a span of 10 bases. Per the germline V gene, CDR1 is GTSNPN and CDR2 is SVGIG (reference sequence). The entire variable domain, with the rest obtained from reference TRBV30 and TRBJ1-1, is as follows: SQTIHQWPATLVQPVGSPLSLECTVEGTSNPNLYWYRQAAGRGLQLLFYSVGIGQISSEVPQNLSASRPQDRQFILSSKKLLLSDSGFYLCAWSEGRGEAFFGQGTRLTVV.

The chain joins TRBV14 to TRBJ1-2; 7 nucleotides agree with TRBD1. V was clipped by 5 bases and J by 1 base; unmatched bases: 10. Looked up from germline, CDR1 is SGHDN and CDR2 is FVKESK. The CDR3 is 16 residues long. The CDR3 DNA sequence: TGTGCCAGCAGCACGAGGGACAGCGCGTTTAACTATGGCTACACCTTC. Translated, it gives CASSTRDSAFNYGYTF.

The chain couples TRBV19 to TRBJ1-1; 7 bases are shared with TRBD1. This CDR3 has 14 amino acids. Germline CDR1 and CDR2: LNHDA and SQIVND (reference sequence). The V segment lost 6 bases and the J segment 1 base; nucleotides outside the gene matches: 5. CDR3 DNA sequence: TGTGCCAGTAGCCCTGGACAGGAGAACACTGAAGCTTTCTTT. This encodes CASSPGQENTEAFF.

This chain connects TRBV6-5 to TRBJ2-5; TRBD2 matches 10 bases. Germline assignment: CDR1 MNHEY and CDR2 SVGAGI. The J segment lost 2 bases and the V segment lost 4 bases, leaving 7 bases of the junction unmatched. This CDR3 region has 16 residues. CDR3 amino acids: CASSWASGGSQETQYF. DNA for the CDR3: TGTGCCAGCAGTTGGGCTAGCGGGGGTTCTCAAGAGACCCAGTACTTC.

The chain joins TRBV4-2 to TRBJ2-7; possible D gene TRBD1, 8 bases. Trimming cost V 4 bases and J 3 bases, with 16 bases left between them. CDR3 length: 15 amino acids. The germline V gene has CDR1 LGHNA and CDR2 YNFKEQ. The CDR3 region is CASSPQGAGDYEQYF. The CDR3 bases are TGTGCCAGCAGCCCCCAGGGGGCGGGGGACTACGAGCAGTACTTC.

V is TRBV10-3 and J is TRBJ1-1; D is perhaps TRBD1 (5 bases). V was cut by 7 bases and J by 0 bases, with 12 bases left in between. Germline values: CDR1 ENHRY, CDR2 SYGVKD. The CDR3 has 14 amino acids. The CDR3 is CAITRQLLNTEAFF. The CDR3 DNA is TGTGCCATCACTCGACAGCTTTTGAACACTGAAGCTTTCTTT.

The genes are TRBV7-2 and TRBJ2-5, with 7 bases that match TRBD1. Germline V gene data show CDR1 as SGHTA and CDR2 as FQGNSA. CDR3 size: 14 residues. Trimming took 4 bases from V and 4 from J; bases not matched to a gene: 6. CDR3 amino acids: CASSSRQGRETQYF. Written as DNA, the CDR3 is TGTGCCAGCAGCTCTAGACAGGGACGAGAGACCCAGTACTTC.

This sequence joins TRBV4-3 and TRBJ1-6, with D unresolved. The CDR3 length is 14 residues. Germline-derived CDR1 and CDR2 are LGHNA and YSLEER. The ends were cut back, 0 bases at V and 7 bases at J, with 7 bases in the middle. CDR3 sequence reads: CASSQETGNSPLHF. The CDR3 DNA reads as TGCGCCAGCAGCCAAGAAACGGGGAATTCACCCCTCCACTTT.

CDR3 sequence reads: CATRDSGYNYGYTF. In nucleotides, the CDR3 is TGTGCCACCCGGGACAGCGGCTACAACTATGGCTACACCTTC. The V call is TRBV6-5, the J call TRBJ1-2, with TRBD1 matching 7 bases. CDR3 size: 14 residues. V gave up 10 bases and J gave up 2 bases; unmatched junction bases: 10. Looked up from germline, CDR1 is MNHEY and CDR2 is SVGAGI.

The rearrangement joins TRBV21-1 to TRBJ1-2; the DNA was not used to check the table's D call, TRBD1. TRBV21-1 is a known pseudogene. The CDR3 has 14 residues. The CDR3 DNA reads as TGTGCCAGCTGGCCAACGGGACAGGGGGATGGCTACACCTTC. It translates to CASWPTGQGDGYTF.

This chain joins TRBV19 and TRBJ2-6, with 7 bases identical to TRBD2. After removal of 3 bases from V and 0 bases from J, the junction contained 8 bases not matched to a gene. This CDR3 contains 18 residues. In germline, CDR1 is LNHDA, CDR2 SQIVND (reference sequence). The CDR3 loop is CASSILVGGISGANVLTF. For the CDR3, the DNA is TGTGCCAGTAGTATCTTGGTGGGGGGGATCTCTGGGGCCAACGTCCTGACTTTC.

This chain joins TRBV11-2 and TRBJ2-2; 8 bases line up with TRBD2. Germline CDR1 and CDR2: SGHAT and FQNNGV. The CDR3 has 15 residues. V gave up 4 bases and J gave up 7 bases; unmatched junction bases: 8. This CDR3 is CASSSGGGAGGELFF. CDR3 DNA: TGTGCCAGCAGCTCCGGGGGGGGCGCAGGCGGGGAGCTGTTTTTT. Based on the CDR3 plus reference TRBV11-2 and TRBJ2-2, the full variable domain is EAGVAQSPRYKIIEKRQSVAFWCNPISGHATLYWYQQILGQGPKLLIQFQNNGVVDDSQLPKDRFSAERLKGVDSTLKIQPAKLEDSAVYLCASSSGGGAGGELFFGEGSRLTVL.

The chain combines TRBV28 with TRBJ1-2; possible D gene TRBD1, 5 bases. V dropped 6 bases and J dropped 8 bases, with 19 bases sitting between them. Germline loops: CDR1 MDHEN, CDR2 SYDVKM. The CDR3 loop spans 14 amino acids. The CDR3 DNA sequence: TGTGCCAGCAGCCTTACTCAGGGTACCGGGGGCTACACCTTC. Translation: CASSLTQGTGGYTF.

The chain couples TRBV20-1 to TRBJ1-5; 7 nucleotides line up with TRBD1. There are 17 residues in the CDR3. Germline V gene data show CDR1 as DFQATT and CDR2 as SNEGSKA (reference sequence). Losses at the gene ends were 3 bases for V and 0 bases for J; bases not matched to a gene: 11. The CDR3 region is CSASRGLLSYSNQPQHF. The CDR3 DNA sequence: TGCAGTGCTAGTAGGGGGCTTTTGTCCTATAGCAATCAGCCCCAGCATTTT.

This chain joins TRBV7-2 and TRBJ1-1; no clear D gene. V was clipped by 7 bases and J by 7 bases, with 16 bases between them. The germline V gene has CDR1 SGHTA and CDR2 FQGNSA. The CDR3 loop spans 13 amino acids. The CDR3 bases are TGTGCCAGCACCATCCGCGGGGTCTTTGAAGCTTTCTTT. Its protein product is CASTIRGVFEAFF.

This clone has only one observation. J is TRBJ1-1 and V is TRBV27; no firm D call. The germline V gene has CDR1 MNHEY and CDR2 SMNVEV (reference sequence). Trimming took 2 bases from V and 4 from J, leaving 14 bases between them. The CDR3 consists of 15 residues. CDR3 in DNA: TGTGCCAGCAGTTTAAATGAAAGCCCGGGCACTGAAGCTTTCTTT. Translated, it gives CASSLNESPGTEAFF.

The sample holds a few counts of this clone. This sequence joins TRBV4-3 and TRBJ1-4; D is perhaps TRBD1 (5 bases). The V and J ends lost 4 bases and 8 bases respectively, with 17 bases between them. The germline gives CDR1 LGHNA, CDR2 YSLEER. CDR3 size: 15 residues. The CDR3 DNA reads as TGCGCCAGCAGCCGCCTTAAAGGGGAGGGAGAAAAACTGTTTTTT. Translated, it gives CASSRLKGEGEKLFF.

CDR3 in amino acids: CASSPDTNYGYTF. Written as DNA, the CDR3 is TGTGCCAGCAGCCCGGACACCAACTATGGCTACACCTTC. This chain joins TRBV9 and TRBJ1-2, with D perhaps matching TRBD1 (5 bases). With 4 bases removed from V and 2 bases from J, the gap between germline ends came to 9 bases. CDR1 is SGDLS, CDR2 YYNGEE, per germline. This CDR3 has 13 amino acids.

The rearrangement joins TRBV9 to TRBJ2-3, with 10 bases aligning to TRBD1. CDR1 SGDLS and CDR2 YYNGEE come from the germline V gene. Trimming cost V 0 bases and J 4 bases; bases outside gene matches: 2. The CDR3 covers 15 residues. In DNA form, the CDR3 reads TGTGCCAGCAGCGTAGGACAGGGGGCTGCAGATACGCAGTATTTT. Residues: CASSVGQGAADTQYF.

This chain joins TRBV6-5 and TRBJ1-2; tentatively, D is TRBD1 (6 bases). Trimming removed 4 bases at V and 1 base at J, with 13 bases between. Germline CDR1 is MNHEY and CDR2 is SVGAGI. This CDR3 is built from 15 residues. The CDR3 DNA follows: TGTGCCAGCAGTTCACGGGACACCATTAACTATGGCTACACCTTC. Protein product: CASSSRDTINYGYTF.